The 28 T cell receptor beta chains given below trace back to one sample, sequenced in a study of T cell responses to AZD1222 COVID-19 vaccine. Profiled with immunoSEQ multiplex PCR; TCRdb holds only in-frame clones, not every one. Here the sample spans some 150,000 clones, under 95% being singletons. The source material was peripheral blood, sampled on day 0 of AZD1222 vaccination. All receptors come from an adult in good health.

The J gene is TRBJ1-4, the V gene TRBV5-8, with 7 bases that match TRBD1. With V trimmed by 0 bases and J by 3 bases, 2 bases remained unmatched. The CDR3 is 15 amino acids. Germline loops: CDR1 SGHTS, CDR2 YDEGEE. In DNA, the CDR3 is TGTGCCAGCAGCTTGGGTGACAGGGCTAATGAAAAACTGTTTTTT. It is translated as CASSLGDRANEKLFF.

The chain combines TRBV2 with TRBJ1-1; no firm D call. Germline CDR1 is SNHLY and CDR2 is FYNNEI. CDR3 length: 13 residues. Between the trimmed V and J ends, which lost 3 bases and 1 base, there was a span of 6 bases. Here the CDR3 reads CASSEARNTEAFF. The CDR3 DNA reads as TGTGCCAGCAGTGAGGCCAGGAACACTGAAGCTTTCTTT.

The rearrangement uses TRBV19 and TRBJ1-1; tentatively, D is TRBD1 (5 bases). Germline V gives CDR1 LNHDA, CDR2 SQIVND (reference sequence). This CDR3 contains 17 residues. V lost 2 bases and J lost 4, with 20 bases in between. The CDR3 sequence is CASSITGRPNRGTEAFF. CDR3 nucleotides: TGTGCCAGTAGTATAACGGGACGCCCGAATCGGGGCACTGAAGCTTTCTTT.

The genes are TRBV6-5 and TRBJ1-6; D not certain. V lost 6 bases and J lost 9, with 15 bases in between. Germline CDR1 and CDR2: MNHEY and SVGAGI. The CDR3 is 14 amino acids. DNA for the CDR3: TGTGCCAGCAGGACTCTAGTGGTGGGTTCACCCCTCCACTTT. Translating it yields CASRTLVVGSPLHF.

The chain combines TRBV5-4 with TRBJ1-2; no reliable D call. V lost 4 bases and J lost 7, with 20 bases in between. The germline CDR1 and CDR2 sequences are SGHNT and YYREEE (reference sequence). There are 15 residues in the CDR3. This CDR3 is CASSPSRPPGSGYTF. Written as DNA, the CDR3 is TGTGCCAGCAGCCCCTCTCGGCCCCCCGGGAGTGGCTACACCTTC.

The rearrangement uses TRBV2 and TRBJ2-1; weak D call: TRBD2 (6 bases). CDR3 length: 16 amino acids. V was trimmed by 4 bases and J by 0 bases, leaving 13 bases between them. The germline V gene has CDR1 SNHLY and CDR2 FYNNEI. This CDR3 is CASSVEGLRSYNEQFF. The CDR3 DNA reads TGTGCCAGCAGTGTGGAGGGACTTCGCTCCTACAATGAGCAGTTCTTC.

The chain has TRBV10-3 and TRBJ2-1; 11 bases are a match to TRBD2. This CDR3 contains 13 residues. Germline V lookup: CDR1 ENHRY, CDR2 SYGVKD. After removal of 8 bases from V and 6 bases from J, the junction contained 3 bases not matched to a gene. CDR3 residues: CAIGTSGTNEQFF. The DNA of the CDR3 is TGTGCCATCGGGACTAGCGGAACCAATGAGCAGTTCTTC.

The gene calls are TRBV12-2 and TRBJ2-7; TRBD2 is the table's D call and was not checked against the DNA. TRBV12-2 is annotated as a pseudogene. This CDR3 has 16 residues. For the CDR3, the DNA is TGTGCAAGTCGCTTTCGGCCTAGCGGGAGTTCTGGCGAGCAGTACTTC. Encoded protein: CASRFRPSGSSGEQYF.

The gene calls are TRBV28 and TRBJ1-2; maybe TRBD1 (5 bases). This CDR3 has 14 amino acids. V was trimmed by 2 bases and J by 4 bases, leaving 11 bases between them. Germline CDR1 reads MDHEN; CDR2 reads SYDVKM. The CDR3 loop is CASSLKGWSYGYTF. The CDR3 coding sequence is TGTGCCAGCAGTTTAAAGGGGTGGAGCTATGGCTACACCTTC.

The chain couples TRBV6-1 to TRBJ2-6; D gene uncertain. Per germline, CDR1 MNHNS and CDR2 SASEGT. The germline V and J ends were trimmed by 3 bases and 4 bases, with 10 bases remaining between them. The CDR3 is 15 amino acids. CDR3 protein: CASSERRYGANVLTF. CDR3 sequence (DNA): TGTGCCAGCAGTGAGCGGCGGTACGGGGCCAACGTCCTGACTTTC.

CDR3 sequence: CSVYPQNTEAFF. Written as DNA, the CDR3 is TGCAGCGTTTACCCTCAGAACACTGAAGCTTTCTTT. The genes are TRBV29-1 and TRBJ1-1; D unclear. V was pared by 5 bases and J by 1 base, with 8 bases between. CDR3 length: 12 amino acids. CDR1 and CDR2 from the germline V gene are SQVTM and ANQGSEA.

This chain links TRBV4-3 with TRBJ2-5; a weak D match, TRBD2 (5 bases). V lost 1 base and J lost 0, with 9 bases in between. Looked up from germline, CDR1 is LGHNA and CDR2 is YSLEER. The CDR3 has 15 amino acids. The CDR3 reads CASSQGTDYQETQYF. The CDR3 nucleotides are TGCGCCAGCAGCCAAGGGACGGACTACCAAGAGACCCAGTACTTC.

This chain joins TRBV9 and TRBJ1-4; no firm D call. Deletions cut 3 bases from V and 8 bases from J, with 11 bases between. CDR3 size: 13 residues. CDR1 and CDR2 from the germline V gene are SGDLS and YYNGEE. The CDR3 bases are TGTGCCAGCAGCGATGGGATGGGGGAAAAACTGTTTTTT. It translates to CASSDGMGEKLFF. The variable domain in full, with the rest retrieved from reference TRBV9 and TRBJ1-4, is DSGVTQTPKHLITATGQRVTLRCSPRSGDLSVYWYQQSLDQGLQFLIQYYNGEERAKGNILERFSAQQFPDLHSELNLSSLELGDSALYFCASSDGMGEKLFFGSGTQLSVL.

The chain recombines TRBV6-2 or TRBV6-3 with TRBJ1-5, with TRBD1 matching over 7 bases. The CDR3 contains 17 residues. Germline V gene sequence: CDR1 MNHEY, CDR2 SVGEGT. V shed 6 bases and J 0 bases; nucleotides not matched to a gene: 11. In DNA, the CDR3 is TGTGCCAGCAGCCTTCACCGTCGGACAGGTAGCAATCAGCCCCAGCATTTT. The encoded protein is CASSLHRRTGSNQPQHF.

This chain connects TRBV5-1 to TRBJ2-1, with TRBD2 as a possible D gene (6 bases). The CDR3 has 16 amino acids. The V gene lost 0 bases and the J gene lost 0 bases, with 10 bases spanning the gap. CDR1 SGHRS and CDR2 YFSETQ come from the germline V gene. The CDR3, as DNA: TGCGCCAGCAGCTTGGGGGGACTGAGCTCCTACAATGAGCAGTTCTTC. It is translated as CASSLGGLSSYNEQFF.

The rearrangement joins TRBV5-4 to TRBJ2-4, with D unclear. The germline V gene has CDR1 SGHNT and CDR2 YYREEE (reference sequence). V was shortened by 3 bases and J by 14 bases, with 15 bases between the two germline ends. CDR3 length: 12 amino acids. The CDR3 protein is CASSSPTSTEYF. The CDR3, as DNA: TGTGCCAGCAGCTCCCCCACGTCAACGGAGTACTTC.

The rearrangement links TRBV19 to TRBJ1-5, with unresolved D. The CDR3 length is 15 residues. Looked up from germline, CDR1 is LNHDA and CDR2 is SQIVND (reference sequence). V was cut by 6 bases and J by 0 bases, with 12 bases left in between. The DNA for the CDR3 is TGTGCCAGTAGGAGGACGTTCAATAGCAATCAGCCCCAGCATTTT. It yields the protein CASRRTFNSNQPQHF.

This sequence joins TRBV4-2 and TRBJ2-1; TRBD2 matches at 11 bases. The CDR3 has 18 residues. The V segment lost 4 bases and the J segment 2 bases; nucleotides outside the gene matches: 10. Looked up from germline, CDR1 is LGHNA and CDR2 is YNFKEQ. The CDR3 DNA reads as TGTGCCAGCAGCCGAGGGAGTAGCGGGAGGGCCGCCTACAATGAGCAGTTCTTC. Translation gives CASSRGSSGRAAYNEQFF.

The V gene is TRBV15, the J gene TRBJ2-5; TRBD2 is a possible D gene (6 bases). With 3 bases removed from V and 0 bases from J, the gap between germline ends came to 8 bases. This CDR3 comprises 14 residues. Germline V gene lookup returns CDR1 LNHNV and CDR2 YYDKDF (reference sequence). CDR3 residues: CATSSAGHQETQYF. Here the CDR3 DNA reads TGTGCCACCAGCAGCGCGGGGCACCAAGAGACCCAGTACTTC.

This rearrangement joins TRBV27 to TRBJ1-5; maybe TRBD1 (6 bases). This CDR3 has 17 amino acids. Trimming took 5 bases from V and 3 from J, leaving 20 bases between them. Looked up from germline, CDR1 is MNHEY and CDR2 is SMNVEV (reference sequence). CDR3 amino acids: CASSRFGTPRNNQPQHF. CDR3 DNA sequence: TGTGCCAGCAGTAGATTCGGGACACCGAGAAACAATCAGCCCCAGCATTTT.

This chain links TRBV5-1 with TRBJ2-5, with D perhaps given as TRBD1 or TRBD2 (6 bases each). The germline V gene encodes CDR1 SGHRS and CDR2 YFSETQ. The CDR3 is made up of 16 amino acids. With 4 bases removed from V and 1 base from J, the gap between germline ends came to 17 bases. This CDR3 reads CASSPWRGFSQETQYF. In nucleotides, the CDR3 is TGCGCCAGCAGCCCATGGAGGGGGTTTAGCCAAGAGACCCAGTACTTC.

The chain couples TRBV6-6 to TRBJ1-4; D is possibly TRBD1 (6 bases). Germline V gene data show CDR1 as MNHNY and CDR2 as SVGAGI (reference sequence). The CDR3 contains 13 residues. The ends were cut back, 5 bases at V and 5 bases at J, with 9 bases in the middle. CDR3 DNA: TGTGCCAGCAGTCCCGGACAGAATGAAAAACTGTTTTTT. It specifies CASSPGQNEKLFF.

The table lists this clone with a few counts. The chain links TRBV11-3 to TRBJ2-2; D remains ambiguous. With 4 bases removed from V and 8 bases from J, the gap between germline ends came to 20 bases. The CDR3 loop spans 16 amino acids. Germline CDR1 is SGHNT and CDR2 is YENEEA. The CDR3 loop reads CASSYSQAGKRGELFF. The CDR3, as DNA: TGTGCCAGCAGCTACAGCCAAGCTGGGAAAAGAGGGGAGCTGTTTTTT. Complete variable domain (other parts from reference TRBV11-3 and TRBJ2-2): EAGVVQSPRYKIIEKKQPVAFWCNPISGHNTLYWYLQNLGQGPELLIRYENEEAVDDSQLPKDRFSAERLKGVDSTLKIQPAELGDSAVYLCASSYSQAGKRGELFFGEGSRLTVL.

V gene TRBV7-2 combines with J gene TRBJ2-5; D is possibly TRBD1 (6 bases). This CDR3 has 15 amino acids. Trimming took off 5 bases at V and 5 bases at J, with 18 bases between the two ends. Germline CDR1 reads SGHTA; CDR2 reads FQGNSA. CDR3 sequence: CASSPSGQSGETQYF. CDR3 DNA: TGTGCCAGCAGCCCCTCTGGACAGAGTGGTGAGACCCAGTACTTC.

The V call is TRBV11-2, the J call TRBJ2-3; 8 bases agree with TRBD1. Germline V CDR1 and CDR2: SGHAT, FQNNGV. The V gene end was trimmed by 6 bases and the J gene end by 2 bases; junction bases not matched to a gene: 7. CDR3 size: 15 residues. CDR3 nucleotides: TGTGCCAGCAGTTCCGGGACAGGCCACACAGATACGCAGTATTTT. Residues: CASSSGTGHTDTQYF. Variable domain in full (rest from reference TRBV11-2 and TRBJ2-3): EAGVAQSPRYKIIEKRQSVAFWCNPISGHATLYWYQQILGQGPKLLIQFQNNGVVDDSQLPKDRFSAERLKGVDSTLKIQPAKLEDSAVYLCASSSGTGHTDTQYFGPGTRLTVL.

V is TRBV4-3 and J is TRBJ2-1, with D maybe TRBD2 (6 bases). This CDR3 has 15 residues. Trimming took off 0 bases at V and 6 bases at J, with 12 bases between the two ends. The germline gives CDR1 LGHNA, CDR2 YSLEER. CDR3 DNA sequence: TGCGCCAGCAGCCAAGAGGCCACGCGGGGCAATGAGCAGTTCTTC. Its protein product is CASSQEATRGNEQFF.

The gene calls are TRBV29-1 and TRBJ2-7, with 8 bases lining up with TRBD1. The length of the CDR3 is 14 residues. J was trimmed by 6 bases and V by 6 bases; bases with no gene match: 13. Germline V gene data show CDR1 as SQVTM and CDR2 as ANQGSEA. The CDR3 loop is CSVELGQGLGEQYF. CDR3 DNA sequence: TGCAGCGTAGAGCTAGGACAGGGCCTTGGCGAGCAGTACTTC.

V gene TRBV7-3 combines with J gene TRBJ2-3; D possibly matches TRBD1 or TRBD2 (5 bases each). The CDR3 is 14 amino acids. The germline V gene has CDR1 SGHTA and CDR2 FQGTGA. Trimming took 2 bases from V and 4 from J, leaving 10 bases between them. CDR3 in DNA: TGTGCCAGCAGCTTAGCGGGCAGGGCAGATACGCAGTATTTT. As protein: CASSLAGRADTQYF.